The 21 T cell receptor beta chains below all came from one sample that was sequenced in a study of beta chain features in type 1 diabetes (dated by TCRdb to the late 2010s). Library generation was performed with the immunoSEQ multiplex PCR assay. The High Capacity cDNA Reverse Transcription Kit was used to reverse transcribe all of the isolated RNA, meaning that expressed TCRB transcripts were what got sequenced. Not all clones reach the TCRdb copy of this immuneACCESS table, which keeps in-frame sequences only. Checked studies attribute under half of the gap to unresolved V genes and leave the rest unexplained. The sample has about 470,000 clones on record, around 28% of them singletons. More than 0.055% of the sample rests with the top ten. Material for sequencing was naive CD4+ T cells from blood. This sample's cell subset or site label indicates: true naive CD4+ T cells. These TCRs come from a man aged 18-30 years in good health.

This clone turned up a few times. An end of the junction differs from the germline gene, which may be a read error. The V and J genes are TRBV7-7 and TRBJ2-1; D unresolved. Germline CDR1 SSHAT, CDR2 FNYEAQ (reference sequence). This CDR3 spans 14 amino acids. The CDR3 DNA reads as TGTGCTAGCAGCCCTGGCCCCGGTTACAATGAGCAGTTCTTC. Amino acids: CASSPGPGYNEQFF.

This clone turned up a few times. This sequence joins TRBV25-1 and TRBJ2-7; TRBD1 matches at 10 bases. The CDR3 extends over 16 amino acids. V lost 4 bases to trimming and J lost 4 bases; unmatched junction nucleotides: 10. The germline V gene has CDR1 MGHDK and CDR2 SYGVNS. CDR3 DNA sequence: TGTGCCAGCAGTGCTCACCGGGACAGGGGAAGGTACGAGCAGTACTTC. Amino acid sequence: CASSAHRDRGRYEQYF.

CDR3 sequence reads: CASSLDPDRYNEQFF. The CDR3 DNA reads as TGTGCCAGCAGCTTAGACCCGGACCGGTACAATGAGCAGTTCTTC. The gene calls are TRBV7-9 and TRBJ2-1; D is uncertain. Between the trimmed V and J ends, which lost 1 base and 4 bases, there was a span of 11 bases. This CDR3 has 15 residues. Germline V gene lookup returns CDR1 SEHNR and CDR2 FQNEAQ (reference sequence).

The chain couples TRBV6-1 to TRBJ2-7; D is unresolved. Trimming took off 0 bases at V and 2 bases at J, with 5 bases between the two ends. Germline-derived CDR1 and CDR2 are MNHNS and SASEGT. CDR3 length equals 13 residues. The CDR3 DNA follows: TGTGCCAGCAGTGAAGCGGGTCCCTACGAGCAGTACTTC. Its protein product is CASSEAGPYEQYF.

The J gene is TRBJ2-7, the V gene TRBV7-2; weak D call: TRBD2 (6 bases). Between the trimmed V and J ends, which lost 2 bases and 0 bases, there was a span of 11 bases. From germline, CDR1 is SGHTA and CDR2 FQGNSA. This CDR3 contains 15 residues. DNA of the CDR3: TGTGCCAGCAGCTTATTGGGGAGGAACTCCTACGAGCAGTACTTC. Translated, it gives CASSLLGRNSYEQYF.

V usage is TRBV14 and J usage is TRBJ2-1; possibly TRBD1 for D (5 bases). The CDR3 has 17 residues. CDR1 and CDR2 (germline): SGHDN, FVKESK. V lost 4 bases and J 0 bases, leaving 16 bases between the germline ends. The CDR3 coding sequence is TGTGCCAGCAGCCCGGACCAGGGTGGGTTCTCCTACAATGAGCAGTTCTTC. Amino acid sequence: CASSPDQGGFSYNEQFF.

This clone showed up just a few times. V gene TRBV4-3 combines with J gene TRBJ2-2, with a possible D match to TRBD2 (5 bases). The germline V and J ends were trimmed by 0 bases and 4 bases, with 15 bases remaining between them. The CDR3 has 17 amino acids. Germline V gene lookup returns CDR1 LGHNA and CDR2 YSLEER. The CDR3 protein is CASSQDWLRGSTGELFF. CDR3 DNA sequence: TGCGCCAGCAGCCAAGATTGGCTCCGCGGGTCCACCGGGGAGCTGTTTTTT.

This clone was observed a few times. Other DNA sequences in the same sample also yield this CDR3. J is TRBJ1-1 and V is TRBV30; D not resolved. CDR1 is GTSNPN, CDR2 SVGIG, per germline (reference sequence). V was trimmed by 0 bases and J by 0 bases, leaving 8 bases between them. This CDR3 region has 14 residues. This chain's CDR3 is CAWSVGPLNTEAFF. CDR3 nucleotides: TGTGCCTGGAGTGTGGGCCCCCTGAACACTGAAGCTTTCTTT.

The CDR3 DNA is TGCAGCGTCCTCTATAAGGGGGCCGGGGAGCTGTTTTTT. Translating it yields CSVLYKGAGELFF. The chain uses TRBV29-1 and TRBJ2-2; weak D call: TRBD1 (6 bases). The V end lost 6 bases, the J end lost 6 bases, and 14 bases lay between the germline ends. Germline V gene data show CDR1 as SQVTM and CDR2 as ANQGSEA. The CDR3 totals 13 residues.

The chain is built from TRBV7-2 and TRBJ2-7, with D perhaps matching TRBD2 (5 bases). V was shortened by 1 base and J by 3 bases, with 10 bases between the two germline ends. Per germline, CDR1 SGHTA and CDR2 FQGNSA. The CDR3 totals 14 residues. As DNA, the CDR3 is TGTGCCAGCAGCTTAGTAGCACTAGGCTACGAGCAGTACTTC. Its translation: CASSLVALGYEQYF.

The V call is TRBV30, the J call TRBJ2-7, with 11 bases lining up with TRBD2. CDR1 is GTSNPN, CDR2 SVGIG, per germline (reference sequence). V lost 5 bases to trimming and J lost 2 bases; unmatched junction nucleotides: 2. This CDR3 region has 13 residues. The CDR3 loop reads CAWGTSGPYEQYF. CDR3 nucleotide sequence: TGTGCCTGGGGGACTAGCGGCCCCTACGAGCAGTACTTC.

The chain is built from TRBV4-1 and TRBJ2-7; a possible D gene is TRBD2 (6 bases). Trimming pared 0 bases from V and 0 bases from J, leaving 12 bases between. Germline CDR1 and CDR2: MGHRA and YSYEKL. The CDR3 extends over 16 amino acids. The CDR3 loop is CASSQDGLTSSYEQYF. The CDR3 nucleotides are TGCGCCAGCAGCCAAGATGGACTGACTAGCTCCTACGAGCAGTACTTC.

The chain has TRBV28 and TRBJ2-3; D is unclear. The CDR3 is 12 residues long. CDR1 is MDHEN, CDR2 SYDVKM, per germline. The germline V and J ends were trimmed by 5 bases and 4 bases, with 7 bases remaining between them. The CDR3 sequence is CASSLKPDTQYF. The CDR3 coding sequence is TGTGCCAGCAGTCTAAAGCCAGATACGCAGTATTTT.

The chain carries TRBV30 and TRBJ2-2, with D possibly being TRBD1 (5 bases). Trimming cost V 2 bases and J 1 base, with 11 bases left between them. The germline V gene encodes CDR1 GTSNPN and CDR2 SVGIG (reference sequence). This CDR3 comprises 15 residues. The CDR3 bases are TGTGCCTGGAGTTCCGACAGCCAGAACACCGGGGAGCTGTTTTTT. It yields the protein CAWSSDSQNTGELFF.

The chain links TRBV6-1 to TRBJ2-1; D may be TRBD1 or TRBD2 (5 bases each). The CDR3 is 15 amino acids. Trimming stripped 3 bases from V and 7 bases from J, with 16 bases between. Germline V CDR1 and CDR2: MNHNS, SASEGT. CDR3 bases: TGTGCCAGCAGTGAGCCGGGACCCAAAGGTAATGAGCAGTTCTTC. Residues: CASSEPGPKGNEQFF.

This chain links TRBV4-1 with TRBJ2-5; D is perhaps TRBD2 (6 bases). Germline CDR1 reads MGHRA; CDR2 reads YSYEKL. The V end lost 4 bases, the J end lost 1 base, and 16 bases lay between the germline ends. This CDR3 contains 16 residues. DNA of the CDR3: TGCGCCAGCAGCCGAATCGGAGCGGGCCCCCAAGAGACCCAGTACTTC. Its translation is CASSRIGAGPQETQYF.

This clone was counted between two and nine times. J is TRBJ2-7 and V is TRBV11-1; D uncertain. The CDR3 has 13 amino acids. The V end lost 7 bases, the J end lost 2 bases, and 12 bases lay between the germline ends. Germline V lookup: CDR1 SGHAT, CDR2 FQDESV (reference sequence). This CDR3 is CASTPDGPYEQYF. The CDR3 DNA reads as TGTGCCAGCACCCCGGACGGACCCTACGAGCAGTACTTC.

This clone was recorded a few times. This same CDR3 is encoded by further DNA sequences in the sample. The rearrangement links TRBV29-1 to TRBJ1-1, with D tentatively TRBD1 (5 bases). Germline V gives CDR1 SQVTM, CDR2 ANQGSEA. V was clipped by 5 bases and J by 3 bases, with 7 bases between them. CDR3 length equals 11 residues. CDR3 in DNA: TGCAGCGTTAGGGGAGACACTGAAGCTTTCTTT. Its translation: CSVRGDTEAFF. The whole variable domain, filled in from reference TRBV29-1 and TRBJ1-1, reads SAVISQKPSRDICQRGTSLTIQCQVDSQVTMMFWYRQQPGQSLTLIATANQGSEATYESGFVIDKFPISRPNLTFSTLTVSNMSPEDSSIYLCSVRGDTEAFFGQGTRLTVV.

This clone was detected only a few times. V and J are TRBV14 and TRBJ1-3, with 10 bases matching TRBD1. After removal of 4 bases from V and 2 bases from J, the junction contained 2 bases not matched to a gene. This CDR3 comprises 15 residues. The V gene's germline CDR1 is SGHDN and CDR2 FVKESK. The CDR3 DNA follows: TGTGCCAGCAGCCGCGGACAGGGGGCTGGAAACACCATATATTTT. This codes for CASSRGQGAGNTIYF.

The rearrangement joins TRBV9 to TRBJ2-5; 7 bases map to TRBD2. In germline, CDR1 is SGDLS, CDR2 YYNGEE. This CDR3 spans 15 amino acids. Trimming cost V 0 bases and J 5 bases; bases outside gene matches: 7. In DNA form, the CDR3 reads TGTGCCAGCAGCGTAGGTGCGGGAGTCAAGGAGACCCAGTACTTC. This codes for CASSVGAGVKETQYF.

This chain connects TRBV29-1 to TRBJ2-7; 8 bases are shared with TRBD1. CDR1 and CDR2 (germline): SQVTM, ANQGSEA. This CDR3 contains 15 residues. The CDR3 sequence is CSVVGGTGPGGEQYF. The CDR3 nucleotides are TGCAGTGTAGTGGGCGGGACAGGACCCGGTGGCGAGCAGTACTTC.